The text below deals with one T cell receptor beta chain. The method was immunoSEQ multiplex PCR; TCRdb's version includes in-frame clones alone and lacks a portion of them. Here the sample spans about 320,000 clones, 90% being singletons. This entry is derived from a study of Ad26.COV2.S vaccination and SARS-CoV-2 variants. At the level of the study: Ad26.COV2.S, an intramuscular injection, was given once or twice 56 days apart.

The treatment here: around 19 received Ad26.COV2.S at low or high dose, single or two shots; about 5 received placebo; per-sample allocation not given. Specimen acquisition occurred on day 63 following the initial vaccine or placebo injection. Trimming at V came to 2 bases and at J to 6 bases, leaving 8 bases not matched to a gene. CDR1 is MGHDK and CDR2 is SYGVNS in the germline V gene. This CDR3 region has 16 residues. The input for sequencing was peripheral blood, taken in a trial of Ad26.COV2.S vaccine versus placebo. The sequence came from a person between 18 and 65 years old who received the Ad26.COV2.S COVID-19 vaccine or a placebo. J is TRBJ2-1 and V is TRBV25-1; 9 nucleotides align to TRBD2. The CDR3 DNA reads as TGTGCCAGCAGTGAAGGGTTAGCGGGGGCCCGCAATGAGCAGTTCTTC. Residues: CASSEGLAGARNEQFF.